This T cell receptor (beta chain) stems from a study of shared clonotypes between healthy human individuals. Overall study findings and caveats: The study drew on few donors, limiting represented genetic and exposure-history diversity.

Remarks on this clone: Its antigen is unidentified.

Sequencing used immunoSEQ multiplex PCR; TCRdb keeps in-frame clones, though not all of them. The repertoire holds some 700,000 clones, about 90% seen once, with less than 40% in the top ten. The sequence came from a man in his late teens or twenties in good health. Some clones in this sample may be carry-over from other donors' samples. Sequencing used memory CD8+ T cells from PBMCs. Subset meaning: CD45RO+ cells pooled with CCR7-negative TemRA cells.

The CDR3 coding sequence is TGTGCCAGCAGTTTATCGCAGGGCTCCTACGAGCAGTACTTC. Amino acids: CASSLSQGSYEQYF. The rearrangement uses TRBV27 and TRBJ2-7; TRBD1 is a possible D gene (5 bases). In germline, CDR1 is MNHEY, CDR2 SMNVEV (reference sequence). Deletions cut 0 bases from V and 0 bases from J, with 6 bases between. CDR3 length: 14 residues.